The 8 T cell receptor beta chains given below trace back to one sample, sequenced in a study of blood T cell repertoires in COVID-19. Sequenced by immunoSEQ multiplex PCR; TCRdb stores in-frame clones only, minus some. The sample has about 35,000 clones, approximately 85% seen once; the top ten hold 44%. The specimen sequenced was peripheral blood. The receptor set was obtained from a man in his sixties with active or convalescent COVID-19.

This clone has just one count. The chain recombines TRBV30 with TRBJ2-2; 9 nucleotides agree with TRBD1. This CDR3 region has 13 residues. Germline V gene sequence: CDR1 GTSNPN, CDR2 SVGIG (reference sequence). Trimming removed 5 bases from V and 13 bases from J; junction bases left unmatched: 11. Here the CDR3 DNA reads TGTGCCTGGGGGGGACAGGGAGATTCTAGGCTGTTTTTT. As protein: CAWGGQGDSRLFF.

The rearrangement uses TRBV28 and TRBJ2-3; 9 nucleotides align to TRBD1. The germline CDR1 and CDR2 sequences are MDHEN and SYDVKM. V gave up 5 bases and J gave up 2 bases; unmatched junction bases: 2. This CDR3 comprises 14 residues. The CDR3 region has the DNA TGTGCCAGCAGTAGGGACAGGGTCACAGATACGCAGTATTTT. Amino acid sequence: CASSRDRVTDTQYF. The variable domain in full, with the rest retrieved from reference TRBV28 and TRBJ2-3, is DVKVTQSSRYLVKRTGEKVFLECVQDMDHENMFWYRQDPGLGLRLIYFSYDVKMKEKGDIPEGYSVSREKKERFSLILESASTNQTSMYLCASSRDRVTDTQYFGPGTRLTVL.

V gene TRBV19 combines with J gene TRBJ2-3; a weak D match, TRBD2 (6 bases). This CDR3 has 15 residues. V was trimmed by 5 bases and J by 2 bases, leaving 14 bases between them. Per germline, CDR1 LNHDA and CDR2 SQIVND (reference sequence). In nucleotides, the CDR3 is TGTGCCAGTAGTCCCCGGGGGTTGGACACAGATACGCAGTATTTT. Translated: CASSPRGLDTDTQYF.

The J gene is TRBJ2-1, the V gene TRBV7-2; 7 positions match TRBD2. Germline V gene sequence: CDR1 SGHTA, CDR2 FQGNSA. The CDR3 runs to 14 residues. Unmatched junction bases numbered 5, after V lost 4 bases and J lost 5 bases. The CDR3: CASSSSSGNNEQFF. CDR3 nucleotides: TGTGCCAGCAGCTCCTCTAGCGGAAACAATGAGCAGTTCTTC.

This sequence joins TRBV6-2 or TRBV6-3 and TRBJ2-7; no firm D call. Germline CDR1 MNHEY, CDR2 SVGEGT. The CDR3 has 11 amino acids. V lost 6 bases, J lost 6 bases, and 9 bases lay in between. The chain's CDR3 is CASSRGIEQYV. CDR3 nucleotide sequence: TGTGCCAGCAGCCGAGGTATCGAGCAGTACGTC.

The chain has TRBV5-6 and TRBJ2-5; 7 positions agree with TRBD1. There are 15 residues in the CDR3. In germline, CDR1 is SGHDT, CDR2 YYEEEE. V was clipped by 4 bases and J by 2 bases; unmatched bases: 8. CDR3 nucleotide sequence: TGTGCCAGCAGCGGGATCGGACAGGCTCAAGAGACCCAGTACTTC. This translates into CASSGIGQAQETQYF.

This chain connects TRBV2 to TRBJ1-3, with 7 bases fitting TRBD1. Trimming took 4 bases from V and 0 from J; bases not matched to a gene: 6. Germline lookup yields CDR1 SNHLY and CDR2 FYNNEI. The length of the CDR3 is 16 residues. CDR3 residues: CASSAGQPNSGNTIYF. CDR3 coding DNA: TGTGCCAGCAGTGCGGGACAGCCAAACTCTGGAAACACCATATATTTT. Drawing the rest from reference TRBV2 and TRBJ1-3, the complete variable domain is EPEVTQTPSHQVTQMGQEVILRCVPISNHLYFYWYRQILGQKVEFLVSFYNNEISEKSEIFDDQFSVERPDGSNFTLKIRSTKLEDSAMYFCASSAGQPNSGNTIYFGEGSWLTVV.

The chain carries TRBV19 and TRBJ1-1; 11 bases match TRBD1. After removal of 5 bases from V and 8 bases from J, the junction contained 10 bases not matched to a gene. The CDR3 contains 15 residues. Germline lookup yields CDR1 LNHDA and CDR2 SQIVND (reference sequence). Written as DNA, the CDR3 is TGTGCCAGTAGTCCGGGACAGGGGGGACTGCGGGAAGCTTTCTTT. Its protein product is CASSPGQGGLREAFF.